This passage covers 19 T cell receptor beta chains from one sample sequenced in a study of regulatory T cells in long-lasting Graves disease. Time point of the sample: newly diagnosed GD, antithyroid drugs for less than 3 months. Scientists built the TCR library using RNA that was extracted from PBMCs. iRepertoire HTBI primers and Arm-PCR of CDR3 regions built TCR beta libraries. Each CDR3 protein is one row after TCRdb ran MiXCR on the multiplex PCR reads. Of more than 450,000 distinct CDR3 sequences listed, around 15% are singletons. This sample also appeared in a second study, on T cells in Graves' hyperthyroidism and ophthalmopathy.

Source: peripheral blood mononuclear cells (PBMCs), taken at new diagnosis, from a patient treated with antithyroid drugs. Source of these receptors: a man aged 35 to 55 with Graves disease.

This clonotype appeared many times. The chain carries TRBV19 and TRBJ1-2; TRBD1 matches at 9 bases. The ends lost 5 bases at V and 8 bases at J; junction bases unmatched: 12. The CDR3 is 15 residues long. In germline, CDR1 is LNHDA, CDR2 SQIVND (reference sequence). In DNA, the CDR3 is TGTGCCAGTAGTTCCTCCGGGACAGGGATCGGAGGCTACACCTTC. This codes for CASSSSGTGIGGYTF. Complete variable domain (other parts from reference TRBV19 and TRBJ1-2): DGGITQSPKYLFRKEGQNVTLSCEQNLNHDAMYWYRQDPGQGLRLIYYSQIVNDFQKGDIAEGYSVSREKKESFPLTVTSAQKNPTAFYLCASSSSGTGIGGYTFGSGTRLTVV.

This clonotype appeared a few times. The chain has TRBV7-3 and TRBJ2-7; 7 nucleotides align to TRBD1. The trim removed 2 bases at V and 11 bases at J, leaving 12 bases unmatched. The CDR3 runs to 14 residues. Germline assignment: CDR1 SGHTA and CDR2 FQGTGA. CDR3 amino acids: CASSLGDSTGPKYF. The CDR3 region has the DNA TGTGCCAGCAGCTTAGGCGATTCGACAGGGCCTAAGTACTTC.

This clonotype was found many times. The CDR3 DNA reads TGTGCCAGCAGTAGCACGGGACTAGCGGGAGGGCTCTCCTACAATGAGCAGTTCTTC. Translation gives CASSSTGLAGGLSYNEQFF. The chain carries TRBV7-2 and TRBJ2-1; 16 nucleotides align to TRBD2. In germline, CDR1 is SGHTA, CDR2 FQGNSA. V dropped 6 bases and J dropped 0; count of bases not matched to a gene: 8. The CDR3 contains 19 residues. The complete variable domain, with remaining parts taken from reference TRBV7-2 and TRBJ2-1, reads GAGVSQSPSNKVTEKGKDVELRCDPISGHTALYWYRQSLGQGLEFLIYFQGNSAPDKSGLPSDRFSAERTGGSVSTLTIQRTQQEDSAVYLCASSSTGLAGGLSYNEQFFGPGTRLTVL.

V usage is TRBV2 and J usage is TRBJ2-1; TRBD2 matches at 11 bases. The germline CDR1 and CDR2 sequences are SNHLY and FYNNEI. This CDR3 has 16 residues. Unmatched junction bases numbered 5, after V lost 0 bases and J lost 7 bases. CDR3 amino acids: CASSEARASGRNEQFF. CDR3 bases: TGTGCCAGCAGTGAAGCGCGGGCTAGCGGGAGGAATGAGCAGTTCTTC.

The V and J genes are TRBV5-1 and TRBJ2-3, with 7 bases that match TRBD1. The CDR3 has 14 amino acids. Germline-derived CDR1 and CDR2 are SGHRS and YFSETQ. The trim removed 4 bases at V and 5 bases at J, leaving 7 bases unmatched. CDR3 nucleotides: TGCGCCAGCAGCACAGGGGACGCACAAGATACGCAGTATTTT. Protein sequence: CASSTGDAQDTQYF.

The genes are TRBV19 and TRBJ1-1; D unresolved. The CDR3 spans 14 residues. The germline V gene has CDR1 LNHDA and CDR2 SQIVND (reference sequence). V lost 5 bases, J lost 2 bases, and 12 bases lay in between. CDR3 loop: CASSSKGHNTEAFF. The CDR3 region has the DNA TGTGCCAGTAGTTCAAAGGGCCACAACACTGAAGCTTTCTTT.

There are many counts of this clonotype. J is TRBJ1-1 and V is TRBV3-1; the D is unclear. Germline values: CDR1 LGHDT, CDR2 YNNKEL (reference sequence). The CDR3 length is 13 residues. V was shortened by 5 bases and J by 0 bases, with 7 bases between the two germline ends. This CDR3 reads CASSSALNTEAFF. DNA of the CDR3: TGTGCCAGCAGCTCCGCTTTGAACACTGAAGCTTTCTTT.

This clonotype was seen repeatedly, ten times or more. The rearrangement links TRBV12-3 or TRBV12-4 to TRBJ2-7; no definite D call. V was pared by 1 base and J by 2 bases, with 9 bases between. The CDR3 runs 14 residues. The CDR3 loop is CASSLGVGTYEQYF. CDR3 DNA: TGTGCCAGCAGTTTAGGGGTTGGGACCTACGAGCAGTACTTC.

In its sample, this clonotype was seen many times. The rearrangement joins TRBV5-5 to TRBJ2-5; the D is unclear. Trimming pared 4 bases from V and 0 bases from J, leaving 13 bases between. Germline V gene data show CDR1 as SGHKS and CDR2 as YYEKEE (reference sequence). This CDR3 is built from 15 residues. The CDR3 DNA reads as TGTGCCAGCAGCGTCCCACAGCTTTACCAAGAGACCCAGTACTTC. Amino acid sequence: CASSVPQLYQETQYF.

This clonotype was detected many times. The genes are TRBV27 and TRBJ2-7; TRBD2 agrees at 13 bases. Trimming at V came to 5 bases and at J to 6 bases, leaving 10 bases not matched to a gene. Germline CDR1 reads MNHEY; CDR2 reads SMNVEV (reference sequence). CDR3 length: 16 amino acids. CDR3 amino acids: CASSTSGRASLFEQYF. The DNA of the CDR3 is TGTGCCAGCAGTACTAGCGGGAGGGCCTCTCTCTTCGAGCAGTACTTC.

This clonotype was seen a few times. V gene TRBV28 combines with J gene TRBJ2-2; D unclear. The V end was cut by 8 bases, the J end by 4 bases, with 11 bases between. The CDR3 extends over 13 amino acids. CDR1 is MDHEN and CDR2 is SYDVKM in the germline V gene. The CDR3 nucleotides are TGTGCCAGCCGTTCGCGGATCACCGGGGAGCTGTTTTTT. Translation: CASRSRITGELFF.

This clonotype was picked up many times. The chain carries TRBV10-3 and TRBJ2-7; a weak D match, TRBD2 (5 bases). V dropped 5 bases and J dropped 0 bases, with 17 bases sitting between them. CDR1 is ENHRY, CDR2 SYGVKD, per germline. The length of the CDR3 is 16 residues. Here the CDR3 DNA reads TGTGCCATCAGTCCCGTAGCGCGCAAGAGCTCCTACGAGCAGTACTTC. Translating it yields CAISPVARKSSYEQYF.

With respect to this clonotype: This may be a read error, as it is one base from a much larger clone. The rearrangement links TRBV13 to TRBJ2-7; TRBD1 matches at 10 bases. This CDR3 region has 15 residues. Germline V lookup: CDR1 PRHDT, CDR2 FYEKMQ (reference sequence). V trimming: 7 bases; J trimming: 3 bases; junction bases outside the gene matches: 9. Here the CDR3 reads CASTITRTGGYEQYF. The DNA of the CDR3 is TGTGCCAGCACCATCACGAGGACAGGGGGCTACGAGCAGTACTTC.

This clonotype was recorded at least ten times. This chain uses TRBV4-2 with TRBJ2-3; 12 bases map to TRBD2. The V gene's germline CDR1 is LGHNA and CDR2 YNFKEQ. Unmatched junction bases numbered 1, after V lost 3 bases and J lost 0 bases. This CDR3 contains 16 residues. CDR3 sequence reads: CASSHGLAGSTDTQYF. Here the CDR3 DNA reads TGTGCCAGCAGCCACGGACTAGCGGGGAGCACAGATACGCAGTATTTT.

This clonotype was picked up many times. The gene calls are TRBV11-2 and TRBJ2-7; TRBD2 agrees at 8 bases. The CDR3 contains 15 residues. Losses at the gene ends were 4 bases for V and 3 bases for J; bases not matched to a gene: 8. Looked up from germline, CDR1 is SGHAT and CDR2 is FQNNGV. CDR3 amino acids: CASSSGGGGLYEQYF. CDR3 DNA: TGTGCCAGCAGCTCGGGAGGGGGGGGCCTCTACGAGCAGTACTTC.

This clonotype came up many times. The chain links TRBV2 to TRBJ2-1; the match to TRBD2 covers 14 bases. After removal of 1 base from V and 7 bases from J, the junction contained 3 bases not matched to a gene. CDR1 and CDR2 (germline): SNHLY, FYNNEI. The CDR3 consists of 16 residues. The CDR3 DNA sequence: TGTGCCAGCAGTGAAGTGGGACTAGCGGGAGTTAATGAGCAGTTCTTC. Translating gives CASSEVGLAGVNEQFF.

This clonotype was recorded at least ten times. V is TRBV12-3 or TRBV12-4 and J is TRBJ1-1; D perhaps matches TRBD1 (5 bases). The CDR3 length is 14 residues. Trimming left V 7 bases short and J 1 base short, with 13 bases between. The CDR3 loop is CASIQGVENTEAFF. For the CDR3, the DNA is TGTGCCAGCATTCAAGGGGTGGAGAACACTGAAGCTTTCTTT.

This sequence joins TRBV5-1 and TRBJ2-7; possibly TRBD2 for D (6 bases). Germline V gene data show CDR1 as SGHRS and CDR2 as YFSETQ. V lost 4 bases and J lost 0, with 11 bases in between. The length of the CDR3 is 14 residues. As DNA, the CDR3 is TGCGCCAGCAGCGCGGGACTGATCTCCTACGAGCAGTACTTC. Translation gives CASSAGLISYEQYF.

A single count supports this clonotype. The chain combines TRBV25-1 with TRBJ2-1; possibly TRBD2 for D (6 bases). Germline loops: CDR1 MGHDK, CDR2 SYGVNS. Trimming pared 1 base from V and 5 bases from J, leaving 9 bases between. The CDR3 is 14 residues long. CDR3 nucleotide sequence: TGTGCCAGCAGTGAATGGAGGGCCGACAATGAGCAGTTCTTC. Residues: CASSEWRADNEQFF.